The sample holds a few counts of the clone carrying this TCR beta chain. No antigen is known for it. Here immunoSEQ multiplex PCR was the method, and the copy in TCRdb shows in-frame clones only, minus some. The table records about 140,000 clones, just under 95% of them present only once. This entry belongs to a study of T cell responses to AZD1222 COVID-19 vaccine. Study details: Second-dose timings of about 4 or about 12 weeks were pooled.

Study results and limitations: Breadth and depth of Spike-specific TCRs rose after two AZD1222 doses. White British people made up most donors, females outnumbered males, and clonal diversity was possibly underestimated.

This TCR came from an adult in good health. Sequencing was performed on peripheral blood, taken on day 0 of AZD1222 vaccination.

This CDR3 reads CAWSVNEKLFF. As DNA, the CDR3 is TGTGCCTGGAGTGTAAATGAAAAACTGTTTTTT. The chain has TRBV30 and TRBJ1-4; D is ambiguous. The CDR3 contains 11 residues. From germline, CDR1 is GTSNPN and CDR2 SVGIG (reference sequence). V was trimmed by 0 bases and J by 5 bases, leaving 1 base between them.